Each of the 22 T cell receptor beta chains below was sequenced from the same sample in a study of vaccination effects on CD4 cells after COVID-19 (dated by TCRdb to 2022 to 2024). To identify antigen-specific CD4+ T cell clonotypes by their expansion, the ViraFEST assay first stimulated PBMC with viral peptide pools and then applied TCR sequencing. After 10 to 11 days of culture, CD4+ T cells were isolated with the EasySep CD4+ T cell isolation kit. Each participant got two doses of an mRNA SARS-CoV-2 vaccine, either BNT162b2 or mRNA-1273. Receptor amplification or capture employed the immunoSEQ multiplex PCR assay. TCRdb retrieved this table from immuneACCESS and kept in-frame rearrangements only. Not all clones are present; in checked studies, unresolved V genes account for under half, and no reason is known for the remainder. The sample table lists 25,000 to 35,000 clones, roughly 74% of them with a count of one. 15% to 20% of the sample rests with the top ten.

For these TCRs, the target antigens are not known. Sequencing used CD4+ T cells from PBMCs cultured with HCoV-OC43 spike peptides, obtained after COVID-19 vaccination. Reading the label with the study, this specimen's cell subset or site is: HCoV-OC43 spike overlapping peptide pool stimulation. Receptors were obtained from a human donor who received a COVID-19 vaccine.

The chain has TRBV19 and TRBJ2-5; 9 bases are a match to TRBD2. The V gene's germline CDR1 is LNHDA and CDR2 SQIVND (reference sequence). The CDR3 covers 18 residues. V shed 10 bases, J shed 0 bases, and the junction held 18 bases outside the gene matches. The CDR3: CATSRTPGTSLYQETQYF. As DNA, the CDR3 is TGTGCCACCTCAAGGACACCCGGGACTAGCCTGTACCAAGAGACCCAGTACTTC.

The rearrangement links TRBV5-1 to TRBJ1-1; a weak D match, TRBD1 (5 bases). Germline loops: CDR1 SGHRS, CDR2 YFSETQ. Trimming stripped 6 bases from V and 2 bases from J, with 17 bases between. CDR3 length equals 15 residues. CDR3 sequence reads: CASNTPPDSNTEAFF. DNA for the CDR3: TGCGCCAGCAATACACCCCCTGACAGCAACACTGAAGCTTTCTTT.

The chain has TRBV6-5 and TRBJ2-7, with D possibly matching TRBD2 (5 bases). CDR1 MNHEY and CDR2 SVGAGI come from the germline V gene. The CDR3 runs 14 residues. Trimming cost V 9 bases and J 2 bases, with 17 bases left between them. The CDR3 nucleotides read TGTGCCAGTCGACGGGATACCGGGGCCTACGAGCAGTACTTC. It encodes CASRRDTGAYEQYF.

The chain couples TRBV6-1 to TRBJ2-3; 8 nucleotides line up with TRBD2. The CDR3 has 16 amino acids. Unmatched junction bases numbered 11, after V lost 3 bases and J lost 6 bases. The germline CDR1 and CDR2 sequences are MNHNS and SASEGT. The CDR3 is CASSERRSGSPDTQYF. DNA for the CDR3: TGTGCCAGCAGTGAGCGTCGCAGCGGGAGTCCGGATACGCAGTATTTT.

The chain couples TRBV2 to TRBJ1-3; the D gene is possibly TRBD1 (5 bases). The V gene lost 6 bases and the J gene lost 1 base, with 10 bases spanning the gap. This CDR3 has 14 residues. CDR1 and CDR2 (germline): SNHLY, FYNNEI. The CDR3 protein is CASSGRESGNTIYF. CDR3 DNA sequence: TGTGCCAGCAGCGGCAGGGAATCTGGAAACACCATATATTTT.

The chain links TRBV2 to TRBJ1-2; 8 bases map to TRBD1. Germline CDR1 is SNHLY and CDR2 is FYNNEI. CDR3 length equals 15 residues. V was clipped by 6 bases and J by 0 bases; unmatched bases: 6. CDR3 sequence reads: CASSQRTGSNYGYTF. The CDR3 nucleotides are TGTGCCAGCAGCCAGAGGACAGGGTCTAACTATGGCTACACCTTC.

The CDR3 region has the DNA TGTGCCAGCAGCCAAGCGAGCTCAGGGCCCCAGCATTTT. Its translation: CASSQASSGPQHF. The chain joins TRBV3-1 (or the pseudogene TRBV3-2) to TRBJ1-5, with D unclear. Trimming cost V 1 base and J 9 bases, with 10 bases left between them. The CDR3 sequence is 13 residues long. CDR1 and CDR2 (germline): LGHDT, YNNKEL (reference sequence).

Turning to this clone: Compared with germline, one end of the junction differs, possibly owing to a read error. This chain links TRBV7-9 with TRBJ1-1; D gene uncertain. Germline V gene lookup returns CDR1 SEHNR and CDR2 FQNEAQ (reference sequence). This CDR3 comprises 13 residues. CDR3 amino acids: CASSTMGNPEAFF. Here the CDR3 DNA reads TGTGCCAGCAGCACAATGGGGAACCCTGAAGCTTTCTTT.

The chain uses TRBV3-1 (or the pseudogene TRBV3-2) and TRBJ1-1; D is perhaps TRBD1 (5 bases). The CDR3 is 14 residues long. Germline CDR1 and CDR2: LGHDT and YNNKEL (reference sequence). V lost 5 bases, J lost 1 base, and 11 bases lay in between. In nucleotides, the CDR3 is TGTGCCAGCAGCATAATAGGGGCGAACACTGAAGCTTTCTTT. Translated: CASSIIGANTEAFF.

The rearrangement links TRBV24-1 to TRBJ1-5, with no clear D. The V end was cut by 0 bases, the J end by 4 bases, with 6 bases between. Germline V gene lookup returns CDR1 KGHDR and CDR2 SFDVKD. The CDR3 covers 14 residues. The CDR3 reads CATSDLRGNQPQHF. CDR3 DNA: TGTGCCACCAGTGATTTGCGGGGAAATCAGCCCCAGCATTTT.

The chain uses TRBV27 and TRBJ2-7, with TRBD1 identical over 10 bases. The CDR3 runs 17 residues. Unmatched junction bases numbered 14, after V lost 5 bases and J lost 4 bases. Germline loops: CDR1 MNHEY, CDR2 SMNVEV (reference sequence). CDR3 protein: CASSPPRGGQGWYEQYF. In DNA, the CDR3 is TGTGCCAGCAGTCCCCCTCGGGGGGGACAGGGGTGGTACGAGCAGTACTTC.

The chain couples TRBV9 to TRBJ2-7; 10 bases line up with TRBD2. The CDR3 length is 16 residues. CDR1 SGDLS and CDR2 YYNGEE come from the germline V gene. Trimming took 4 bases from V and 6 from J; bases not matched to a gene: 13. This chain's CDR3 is CASSPHSGRLPREQYF. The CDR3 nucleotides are TGTGCCAGCAGCCCTCATAGCGGGAGGCTCCCCCGCGAGCAGTACTTC.

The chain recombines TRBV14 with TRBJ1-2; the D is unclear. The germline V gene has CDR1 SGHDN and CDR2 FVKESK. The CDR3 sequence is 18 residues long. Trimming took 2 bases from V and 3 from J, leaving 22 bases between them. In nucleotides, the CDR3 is TGTGCCAGCAGCCAATTTGGCAAACAAGGCCCGGGAGACTATGGCTACACCTTC. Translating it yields CASSQFGKQGPGDYGYTF.

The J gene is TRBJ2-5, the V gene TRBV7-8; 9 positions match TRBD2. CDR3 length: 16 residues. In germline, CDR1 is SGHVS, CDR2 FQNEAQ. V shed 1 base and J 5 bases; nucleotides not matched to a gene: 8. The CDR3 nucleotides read TGTGCCAGCAGCTTAGGAGCGGGGGGTCAGGGGGAGACCCAGTACTTC. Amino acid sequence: CASSLGAGGQGETQYF.

The CDR3 DNA reads as TGTGCCAGCATCCCGATCGAACTAAGCCCATCTAGCACAGATACGCAGTATTTT. It specifies CASIPIELSPSSTDTQYF. The V and J genes are TRBV21-1 and TRBJ2-3; the table gives TRBD2 as D, unverified against the DNA. TRBV21-1 is termed a pseudogene. CDR3 length equals 18 residues.

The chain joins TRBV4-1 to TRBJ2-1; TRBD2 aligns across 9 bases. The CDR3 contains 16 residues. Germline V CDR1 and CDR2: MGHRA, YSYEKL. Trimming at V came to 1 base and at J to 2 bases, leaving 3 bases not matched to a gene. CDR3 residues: CASSQGAGGTYNEQFF. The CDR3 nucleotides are TGCGCCAGCAGCCAAGGAGCGGGGGGAACCTACAATGAGCAGTTCTTC.

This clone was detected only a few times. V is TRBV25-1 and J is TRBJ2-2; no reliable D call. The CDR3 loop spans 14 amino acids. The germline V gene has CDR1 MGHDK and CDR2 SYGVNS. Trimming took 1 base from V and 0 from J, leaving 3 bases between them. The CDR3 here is CASSEWANTGELFF. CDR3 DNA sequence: TGTGCCAGCAGTGAATGGGCGAACACCGGGGAGCTGTTTTTT.

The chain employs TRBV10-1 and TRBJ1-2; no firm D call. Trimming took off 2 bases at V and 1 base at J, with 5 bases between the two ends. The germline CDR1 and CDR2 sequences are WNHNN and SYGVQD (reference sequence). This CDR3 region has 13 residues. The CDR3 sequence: CASSEDLNYGYTF. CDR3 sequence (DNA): TGCGCCAGCAGTGAGGATCTTAACTATGGCTACACCTTC.

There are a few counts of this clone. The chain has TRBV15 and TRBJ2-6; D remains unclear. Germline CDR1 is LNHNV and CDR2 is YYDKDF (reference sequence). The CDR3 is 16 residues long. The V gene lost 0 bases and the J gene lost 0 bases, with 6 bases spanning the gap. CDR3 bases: TGTGCCACCAGCAGAGATACAGACTCTGGGGCCAACGTCCTGACTTTC. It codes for CATSRDTDSGANVLTF. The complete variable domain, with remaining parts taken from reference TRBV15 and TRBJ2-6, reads DAMVIQNPRYQVTQFGKPVTLSCSQTLNHNVMYWYQQKSSQAPKLLFHYYDKDFNNEADTPDNFQSRRPNTSFCFLDIRSPGLGDTAMYLCATSRDTDSGANVLTFGAGSRLTVL.

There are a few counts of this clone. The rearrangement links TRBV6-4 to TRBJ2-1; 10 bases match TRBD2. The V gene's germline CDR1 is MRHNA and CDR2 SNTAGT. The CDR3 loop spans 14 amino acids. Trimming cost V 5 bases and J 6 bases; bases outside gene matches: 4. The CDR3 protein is CASSLAGDSNEQFF. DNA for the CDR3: TGTGCCAGCAGTCTAGCGGGAGATAGCAATGAGCAGTTCTTC.

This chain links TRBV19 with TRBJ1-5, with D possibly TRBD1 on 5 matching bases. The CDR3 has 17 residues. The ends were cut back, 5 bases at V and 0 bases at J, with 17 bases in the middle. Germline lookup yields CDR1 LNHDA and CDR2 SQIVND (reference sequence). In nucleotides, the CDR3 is TGTGCCAGTAGTGGGCAAACGACAGCCCTTAGCAATCAGCCCCAGCATTTT. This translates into CASSGQTTALSNQPQHF.

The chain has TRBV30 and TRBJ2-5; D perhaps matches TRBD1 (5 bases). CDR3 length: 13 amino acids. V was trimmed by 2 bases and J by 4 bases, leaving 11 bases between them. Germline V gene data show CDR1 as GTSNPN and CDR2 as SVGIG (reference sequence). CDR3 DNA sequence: TGTGCCTGGAGTTTAACAGGCGGAGAGACCCAGTACTTC. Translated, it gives CAWSLTGGETQYF.